What follows are 2 T cell receptor beta chains derived from one specimen sequenced in a study of blood T cell repertoires in COVID-19. Using immunoSEQ multiplex PCR, the repertoire was profiled, and TCRdb retains in-frame clones only, with some absent. This sample has about 330,000 clones, with about 87% found just once. The sample was peripheral blood. These receptors originate from a young man with COVID-19, enrolled during active disease.

This chain joins TRBV4-3 and TRBJ2-7; TRBD2 aligns across 11 bases. CDR3 size: 20 residues. Germline V gene data show CDR1 as LGHNA and CDR2 as YSLEER. V lost 5 bases to trimming and J lost 3 bases; unmatched junction nucleotides: 21. The chain's CDR3 is CASSDAPASGPLAGDYEQYF. The CDR3 DNA is TGCGCCAGCAGCGACGCCCCTGCTTCTGGGCCACTAGCGGGAGACTACGAGCAGTACTTC.

There are a few counts of this clone. The V gene is TRBV7-3, the J gene TRBJ1-6; no firm D call. The V end was cut by 3 bases, the J end by 3 bases, with 6 bases between. Germline CDR1 SGHTA, CDR2 FQGTGA. CDR3 size: 14 residues. The CDR3 nucleotides read TGTGCCAGCAGCTTGGAGGGCTATAATTCACCCCTCCACTTT. It encodes CASSLEGYNSPLHF.